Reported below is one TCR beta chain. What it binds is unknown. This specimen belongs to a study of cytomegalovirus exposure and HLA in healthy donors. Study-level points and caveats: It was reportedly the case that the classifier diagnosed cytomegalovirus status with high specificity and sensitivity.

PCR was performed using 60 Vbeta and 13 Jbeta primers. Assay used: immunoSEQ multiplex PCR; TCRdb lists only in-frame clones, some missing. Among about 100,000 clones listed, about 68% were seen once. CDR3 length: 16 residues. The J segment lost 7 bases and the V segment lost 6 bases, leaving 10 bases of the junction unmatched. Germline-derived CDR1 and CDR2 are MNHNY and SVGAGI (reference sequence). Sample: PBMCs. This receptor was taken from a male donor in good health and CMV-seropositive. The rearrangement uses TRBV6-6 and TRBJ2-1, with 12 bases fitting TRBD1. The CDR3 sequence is CASRPPGTGGRNEQFF. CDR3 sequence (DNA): TGTGCCAGCAGGCCTCCCGGGACAGGGGGCCGGAATGAGCAGTTCTTC.